What follows is one T cell receptor beta chain and its context. The sample is drawn from a study of blood T cell repertoires in COVID-19. CDR3 length: 15 residues. With 5 bases removed from V and 3 bases from J, the gap between germline ends came to 14 bases. From germline, CDR1 is SEHNR and CDR2 FQNEAQ (reference sequence). TCRdb keeps only in-frame clones here, not all; method: immunoSEQ multiplex PCR. Among about 83,000 clones listed, around 83% were seen once. This TCR derives from a woman older than 75 in a cohort sampled during active or convalescent COVID-19. The sequenced material came from peripheral blood. The V call is TRBV7-9, the J call TRBJ1-5; weak D call: TRBD1 (5 bases). In DNA form, the CDR3 reads TGTGCCAGCAGCCTACGGGGGAGCGACAATCAGCCCCAGCATTTT. This encodes CASSLRGSDNQPQHF.